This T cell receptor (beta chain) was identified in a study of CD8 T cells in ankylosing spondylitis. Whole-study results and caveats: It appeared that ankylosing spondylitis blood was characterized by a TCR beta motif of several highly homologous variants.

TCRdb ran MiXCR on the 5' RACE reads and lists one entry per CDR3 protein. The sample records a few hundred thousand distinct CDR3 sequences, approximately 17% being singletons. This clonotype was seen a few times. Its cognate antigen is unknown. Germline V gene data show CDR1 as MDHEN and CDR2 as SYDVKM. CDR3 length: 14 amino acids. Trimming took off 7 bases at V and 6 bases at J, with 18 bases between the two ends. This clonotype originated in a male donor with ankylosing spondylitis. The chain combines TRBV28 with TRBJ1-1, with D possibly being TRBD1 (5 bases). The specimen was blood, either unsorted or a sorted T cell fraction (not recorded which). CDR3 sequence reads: CASTVGWRGSEAFF. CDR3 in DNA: TGTGCCAGCACCGTTGGTTGGCGGGGCTCTGAAGCTTTCTTT.